Listed below are T cell receptor beta chains from one sample, sequenced in a study of blood T cells in healthy people across ages. One entry per CDR3 protein results from TCRdb running MiXCR on the 5' RACE reads. The table lists fewer than 2,000,000 distinct CDR3 sequences, around 40% of them singletons, with under 30% in the top ten. Sequenced: blood. Receptors originate from a human donor in good health. CDR3s leave out the opening cysteine and the closing phenylalanine or tryptophan.

>TRBV7-2|TRBJ2-5
ASTTLTDNQETQY
>TRBV12-3/TRBV12-4|TRBJ1-4
ASSSVNEKLF
>TRBV7-2|TRBJ1-4
ASTRGDQNEKLF
>TRBV14|TRBJ2-1
ASSLDDEQF
>TRBV29-1|TRBJ2-1
SVELWDGGYNEQF
>TRBV5-1|TRBJ1-2
ASSLVRGVYGYT
>TRBV12-3/TRBV12-4|TRBJ2-1
TSSFRDLRSYNEQF
>TRBV20-1|TRBJ2-3
SATATSGGANTQY
>TRBV11-2|TRBJ2-1
ASSLGGTGGYNEQF
>TRBV10-3|TRBJ2-3
AIRRTSGGNTDTQY
>TRBV5-1|TRBJ2-3
ASKDTASTDTQY
>TRBV14|.
ASSQVPGRDEQY
>TRBV4-3|TRBJ1-1
ASSQVGIMEGPLNTEAF
>TRBV11-2|TRBJ2-5
ASSPLAGHDTETQY
>TRBV11-1|TRBJ2-1
ASRSTGGGLF
>TRBV25-1|TRBJ2-3
ASSQLDPRGGRADTQY
>TRBV4-3|TRBJ1-2
ASSQGNRGSYGYT
>TRBV28|TRBJ1-2
ASSSPGVPYGYT
>TRBV20-1|.
SARYPGWHEQY
>TRBV4-2|TRBJ2-1
ASSQDRNLGSSYNEQF
>TRBV6-1|TRBJ1-2
ASNEGQGANYGYT
>TRBV4-3|TRBJ1-4
ASSQDTGTDLEKLF
>TRBV4-3|TRBJ1-2
ASSQDSRIGGGGYT
>TRBV7-9|TRBJ2-5
ASSLAGGNQETQY
>TRBV7-9|TRBJ1-2
ASSLVAISNYGYT
>TRBV29-1|TRBJ2-1
SVRQSIDEQF